This entry lists 3 T cell receptor beta chains sequenced from one sample in a study of blood T cell repertoires in COVID-19. Assay used: immunoSEQ multiplex PCR; TCRdb lists only in-frame clones, some missing. The sample contains some 50,000 clones, 65% to 90% of which appear only once. The source material was peripheral blood. These TCRs come from a human donor in a cohort sampled during active COVID-19.

This clone was observed once. J is TRBJ2-4 and V is TRBV5-1; 7 bases line up with TRBD2. The CDR3 sequence is 14 residues long. Germline V gene lookup returns CDR1 SGHRS and CDR2 YFSETQ. The trim removed 4 bases at V and 8 bases at J, leaving 9 bases unmatched. CDR3 sequence reads: CASSQDLAGDIQYF. The CDR3 DNA follows: TGCGCCAGCAGCCAGGACCTGGCGGGGGACATTCAGTACTTC.

This chain connects TRBV7-2 to TRBJ2-7, with 11 bases lining up with TRBD1. The CDR3 has 15 residues. Looked up from germline, CDR1 is SGHTA and CDR2 is FQGNSA. Unmatched junction bases numbered 3, after V lost 5 bases and J lost 0 bases. The CDR3 region is CASSPGTGGSYEQYF. The CDR3 bases are TGTGCCAGCAGCCCCGGGACAGGGGGCTCCTACGAGCAGTACTTC.

The chain uses TRBV7-6 and TRBJ1-2, with a tentative D call TRBD1 (5 bases). The CDR3 loop spans 12 amino acids. Germline V lookup: CDR1 SGHVS, CDR2 FNYEAQ. Trimming took 4 bases from V and 6 from J, leaving 9 bases between them. CDR3 DNA sequence: TGTGCCAGCAGCTCGGGGGTTGATGGCTACACCTTC. Protein sequence: CASSSGVDGYTF.